These 9 T cell receptor beta chains were all obtained from the same sample, sequenced in a study of blood T cell repertoires in COVID-19. The repertoire was sequenced with immunoSEQ multiplex PCR; TCRdb's copy has only in-frame clones and lacks some. There are 370,000 or so clones in the sample; 70% to 85% occur only once, and 0.85% to 1.2% lies in the top ten. The material sequenced was peripheral blood. The receptors come from a human donor with acute or convalescent COVID-19. The donor label of this sample is uncertain.

The chain is built from TRBV19 and TRBJ2-3; TRBD1 agrees at 7 bases. This CDR3 has 15 amino acids. V trimming: 3 bases; J trimming: 0 bases; junction bases outside the gene matches: 3. The V gene's germline CDR1 is LNHDA and CDR2 SQIVND (reference sequence). The CDR3 DNA follows: TGTGCCAGTAGTATTGGACAGGTTAGCACAGATACGCAGTATTTT. Translating gives CASSIGQVSTDTQYF.

The gene calls are TRBV2 and TRBJ1-5; a possible D gene is TRBD1 (5 bases). The V end lost 7 bases, the J end lost 1 base, and 11 bases lay between the germline ends. CDR3 length: 14 amino acids. Germline V gene sequence: CDR1 SNHLY, CDR2 FYNNEI. The CDR3 DNA is TGTGCCAGCAAGGATGGGGCGAGCAATCAGCCCCAGCATTTT. It yields the protein CASKDGASNQPQHF.

The J gene is TRBJ2-1, the V gene TRBV5-4; 8 bases line up with TRBD2. The CDR3 is 15 amino acids. The V gene's germline CDR1 is SGHNT and CDR2 YYREEE (reference sequence). V was clipped by 0 bases and J by 6 bases; unmatched bases: 5. The CDR3 region is CASSLGGLDFNEQFF. Written as DNA, the CDR3 is TGTGCCAGCAGCTTGGGGGGACTAGACTTCAATGAGCAGTTCTTC.

The rearrangement links TRBV9 to TRBJ2-1; no reliable D call. There are 15 residues in the CDR3. The germline CDR1 and CDR2 sequences are SGDLS and YYNGEE. Trimming removed 0 bases from V and 0 bases from J, with 7 bases in between. The CDR3 reads CASSVEPSSYNEQFF. The CDR3 DNA follows: TGTGCCAGCAGCGTAGAACCGAGCTCCTACAATGAGCAGTTCTTC.

CDR3 in amino acids: CASSLADRGGYTF. The CDR3 DNA reads as TGTGCCAGCAGTCTTGCCGACAGGGGTGGCTACACCTTC. The gene calls are TRBV28 and TRBJ1-2, with TRBD1 identical over 8 bases. The CDR3 sequence is 13 residues long. Germline V gene lookup returns CDR1 MDHEN and CDR2 SYDVKM. With V trimmed by 5 bases and J by 7 bases, 6 bases remained unmatched.

This chain uses TRBV27 with TRBJ1-2; 9 nucleotides match TRBD1. This CDR3 has 14 amino acids. The trim removed 6 bases at V and 3 bases at J, leaving 5 bases unmatched. Germline CDR1 reads MNHEY; CDR2 reads SMNVEV (reference sequence). Here the CDR3 DNA reads TGTGCCAGCAGCCTAACAGGGGGCGACTATGGCTACACCTTC. Protein sequence: CASSLTGGDYGYTF.

The sample holds one count of this clone. The chain combines TRBV9 with TRBJ2-5, with TRBD2 matching 10 bases. Germline V CDR1 and CDR2: SGDLS, YYNGEE. Trimming cost V 3 bases and J 2 bases; bases outside gene matches: 4. CDR3 length: 15 amino acids. CDR3 loop: CASSAGLAAQETQYF. CDR3 in DNA: TGTGCCAGCAGCGCAGGACTAGCGGCTCAAGAGACCCAGTACTTC.

As DNA, the CDR3 is TGTGCCATCAGCAAGCTAGCGGAAGAGACCCAGTACTTC. Its protein is CAISKLAEETQYF. The chain has TRBV10-3 and TRBJ2-5; 7 bases map to TRBD2. With V trimmed by 6 bases and J by 3 bases, 4 bases remained unmatched. This CDR3 region has 13 residues. The V gene's germline CDR1 is ENHRY and CDR2 SYGVKD.

The chain combines TRBV14 with TRBJ2-1; 11 nucleotides agree with TRBD2. The trim removed 2 bases at V and 0 bases at J, leaving 6 bases unmatched. Germline CDR1 SGHDN, CDR2 FVKESK. The CDR3 contains 18 residues. The CDR3 is CASSQRGLAVSSYNEQFF. As DNA, the CDR3 is TGTGCCAGCAGCCAACGGGGACTAGCGGTTAGCTCCTACAATGAGCAGTTCTTC.